Listed below are T cell receptor beta chains from one sample, sequenced in a study of blood T cell repertoires in COVID-19. Measured with immunoSEQ multiplex PCR; TCRdb has only the in-frame clones, and not every one. Altogether fewer than 100,000 clones are present, around nine tenths being singletons, with the ten largest covering 4.5%. Sequencing was performed on peripheral blood. The receptor source for this set is a man aged 65 to 85 with acute or convalescent COVID-19. The CDR3 runs from the conserved cysteine through the conserved F or W. A D gene is named only where the DNA matches it firmly. Clone size is shown for a subset of rows, as once, few, many or a class of expanded clone.

12	TRBV28	.	TRBJ2-3	.	CAVIRGTDTQYF	TGTGCCGTAATCAGGGGCACAGATACGCAGTATTTT
16	TRBV5-1	TRBD1	TRBJ2-5	.	CASSLAMGQGGETQYF	TGCGCCAGCAGCCTAGCTATGGGACAGGGCGGAGAGACCCAGTACTTC
19	TRBV10-1	TRBD2	TRBJ2-3	.	CASSGFGETSGGSTDTQYF	TGCGCCAGCAGTGGCTTTGGAGAGACTAGCGGGGGAAGCACAGATACGCAGTATTTT
15	TRBV6-6	TRBD1	TRBJ2-1	.	CASSRVTGSYNEQFF	TGTGCCAGCAGTCGGGTGACAGGGTCCTACAATGAGCAGTTCTTC
15	TRBV2	.	TRBJ1-1	.	CASSESREGNTEAFF	TGTGCCAGCAGTGAATCGAGAGAGGGGAACACTGAAGCTTTCTTT
13	TRBV6-1	.	TRBJ1-2	.	CASSESQNYGYTF	TGTGCCAGCAGTGAAAGTCAGAACTATGGCTACACCTTC
17	TRBV5-8	TRBD1	TRBJ1-2	.	CASSLVGQGLKGVGYTF	TGTGCCAGCAGCTTGGTTGGACAGGGTCTTAAAGGGGTTGGCTACACCTTC
13	TRBV4-2	TRBD2	TRBJ2-1	once	CASSWRSGGEQFF	TGTGCCAGCAGCTGGAGGAGCGGGGGTGAGCAGTTCTTC
13	TRBV12-3/TRBV12-4	.	TRBJ1-1	.	CASSFVAKEGAFF	TGTGCCAGCAGTTTTGTTGCGAAGGAGGGGGCTTTCTTT
15	TRBV5-8	.	TRBJ1-4	.	CASSLGTTTNEKLFF	TGTGCCAGCAGCTTGGGGACAACAACTAATGAAAAACTGTTTTTT
13	TRBV6-5	.	TRBJ1-3	.	CASSTGSGNTIYF	TGTGCCAGCAGTACAGGGTCAGGAAACACCATATATTTT
14	TRBV7-9	TRBD1	TRBJ1-3	.	CASSWGTDGNTIYF	TGTGCCAGCAGCTGGGGGACAGATGGAAACACCATATATTTT
16	TRBV9	TRBD2	TRBJ2-4	.	CASSAGGASLQNIQYF	TGTGCCAGCAGCGCCGGGGGGGCCTCTCTCCAAAACATTCAGTACTTC
17	TRBV9	TRBD1	TRBJ1-3	.	CASSVGDRGTSGNTIYF	TGTGCCAGCAGCGTGGGGGACAGGGGGACGTCTGGAAACACCATATATTTT
15	TRBV15	TRBD1	TRBJ2-1	.	CATSSRTGSYNEQFF	TGTGCCACCAGCAGCCGGACAGGTTCCTACAATGAGCAGTTCTTC
14	TRBV19	TRBD1	TRBJ2-2	.	CASTGQGWTGELFF	TGTGCCAGCACCGGACAGGGCTGGACCGGGGAGCTGTTTTTT
14	TRBV28	TRBD1	TRBJ1-2	.	CASSRTGGNYGYTF	TGTGCCAGCAGTCGGACAGGGGGTAACTATGGCTACACCTTC
16	TRBV28	TRBD1	TRBJ1-3	.	CASSDRGQGAGNTIYF	TGTGCCAGCAGTGACCGCGGACAGGGGGCGGGAAACACCATATATTTT
12	TRBV12-3/TRBV12-4	.	TRBJ1-2	.	CASSSGYYGYTF	TGTGCCAGCAGTTCAGGGTATTATGGCTACACCTTC
14	TRBV5-1	.	TRBJ2-2	.	CASSLQGYTGELFF	TGCGCCAGCAGCTTGCAGGGGTACACCGGGGAGCTGTTTTTT
15	TRBV5-1	.	TRBJ2-3	.	CASSLAGTSTDTQYF	TGCGCCAGCAGCTTGGCCGGGACTAGCACAGATACGCAGTATTTT
14	TRBV19	TRBD1	TRBJ1-2	.	CASRGTGGPYGYTF	TGTGCCAGTAGGGGGACAGGGGGTCCCTATGGCTACACCTTC
12	TRBV7-9	.	TRBJ1-1	.	CASSLGPLEAFF	TGTGCCAGCAGCTTAGGGCCGCTCGAAGCTTTCTTT
14	TRBV11-2	TRBD1	TRBJ1-6	few	CASSFRDSGSPLHF	TGTGCCAGCAGCTTCCGGGACAGCGGTTCACCCCTCCACTTT
12	TRBV5-4	.	TRBJ2-1	.	CASSLLTNEQFF	TGTGCCAGCAGCCTCCTGACTAATGAGCAGTTCTTC
20	TRBV12-5	TRBD1	TRBJ1-3	.	CASGLVTRYAPQGAENTIYF	TGTGCTAGTGGTTTGGTAACCAGGTACGCCCCCCAGGGGGCCGAAAACACCATATATTTT
16	TRBV5-4	TRBD2	TRBJ2-5	once	CASSMPSGGGRETQYF	TGTGCCAGCAGCATGCCTAGCGGGGGGGGAAGGGAGACCCAGTACTTC
12	TRBV19	TRBD2	TRBJ2-3	.	CASGVSTDTQYF	TGTGCAAGCGGGGTTAGCACAGATACGCAGTATTTT
13	TRBV12-3/TRBV12-4	.	TRBJ2-7	.	CASSPETEYEQYF	TGTGCCAGCAGTCCCGAGACAGAATACGAGCAGTACTTC
15	TRBV6-2/TRBV6-3	.	TRBJ1-1	.	CASSYSNRGNTEAFF	TGTGCCAGCAGTTACTCGAATCGGGGGAACACTGAAGCTTTCTTT
15	TRBV5-1	.	TRBJ2-3	once	CASSSLLGVTDTQYF	TGCGCCAGCAGCTCCCTTCTAGGAGTCACAGATACGCAGTATTTT
12	TRBV28	TRBD1	TRBJ1-1	.	CASRRTGVEAFF	TGTGCCAGCAGGAGGACAGGGGTTGAAGCTTTCTTT
10	TRBV2	.	TRBJ2-1	.	CASSVSEQFF	TGTGCCAGCAGTGTTAGTGAGCAGTTCTTC
16	TRBV5-1	.	TRBJ1-4	.	CASSPLGGRNNEKLFF	TGCGCCAGCAGCCCGCTCGGTGGCAGGAATAATGAAAAACTGTTTTTT
14	TRBV6-2/TRBV6-3	.	TRBJ1-2	.	CASSLRQGGYGYTF	TGTGCCAGCAGCTTACGACAAGGTGGCTATGGCTACACCTTC
15	TRBV4-1	TRBD1	TRBJ1-1	.	CASSQPGTGRTEAFF	TGCGCCAGCAGCCAGCCCGGGACAGGGAGGACTGAAGCTTTCTTT
12	TRBV6-6	.	TRBJ2-3	.	CASSSVRGTQYF	TGTGCCAGCAGCTCCGTACGAGGTACGCAGTATTTT
13	TRBV27	.	TRBJ1-1	.	CASRSNLNTEAFF	TGTGCCAGCAGGTCCAATCTGAACACTGAAGCTTTCTTT
14	TRBV10-1	TRBD1	TRBJ2-2	.	CASRGQVGTGELFF	TGCGCCAGCAGGGGACAGGTTGGAACCGGGGAGCTGTTTTTT
16	TRBV6-5	TRBD1	TRBJ1-6	.	CASSSLGQGANSPLHF	TGTGCCAGCAGTTCCCTGGGACAGGGGGCGAATTCACCCCTCCACTTT
17	TRBV5-1	TRBD1	TRBJ1-2	.	CASRLRSGGDANYGYTF	TGCGCCAGCAGGTTACGCTCAGGGGGCGATGCTAACTATGGCTACACCTTC
13	TRBV28	TRBD1	TRBJ1-2	.	CASTRTGSYGYTF	TGTGCCAGCACCAGGACAGGGTCCTATGGCTACACCTTC
15	TRBV5-1	.	TRBJ2-2	.	CASSLQGINTGELFF	TGCGCCAGCAGCTTACAGGGCATTAACACCGGGGAGCTGTTTTTT
12	TRBV5-4	.	TRBJ1-2	.	CASRGDDYGYTF	TGTGCCAGCAGGGGCGATGACTATGGCTACACCTTC
13	TRBV6-5	.	TRBJ1-6	.	CASWGWGHSPLHF	TGTGCCAGTTGGGGCTGGGGTCATTCACCCCTCCACTTT
15	TRBV6-5	TRBD1	TRBJ1-5	.	CASSGQGGYGQPQHF	TGTGCCAGCAGCGGACAGGGGGGGTACGGTCAGCCCCAGCATTTT
14	TRBV29-1	TRBD2	TRBJ2-1	.	CSVYTSGGYNEQFF	TGCAGCGTTTACACTAGCGGGGGCTACAATGAGCAGTTCTTC
17	TRBV7-6	.	TRBJ2-1	.	CASSLAPIPSSYNEQFF	TGTGCCAGCAGCTTAGCGCCTATCCCTAGCTCCTACAATGAGCAGTTCTTC
15	TRBV5-4	.	TRBJ2-1	.	CASSDDPGGYNEQFF	TGTGCCAGCAGCGACGATCCTGGGGGGTACAATGAGCAGTTCTTC